This T cell receptor beta chain was observed in a study of blood T cell repertoires in COVID-19. In the study's own analysis: Reference gene primer amplification gave nucleated cell count estimates. Only in-frame clones appear in the TCRdb table, and some are missing; sequencing was by immunoSEQ multiplex PCR. The V and J calls and clone size come from that table; D and trimming were worked out from the DNA. The sample has some 77,000 clones; roughly 82% are singletons. This CDR3 has 15 amino acids. V lost 4 bases, J lost 5 bases, and 8 bases stayed unmatched. CDR1 is MNHEY and CDR2 is SVGAGI in the germline V gene.

This TCR was sampled from a woman aged 55-69 years with acute or convalescent COVID-19. Specimen: peripheral blood. This rearrangement joins TRBV6-5 to TRBJ1-1; 9 nucleotides match TRBD1. The DNA of the CDR3 is TGTGCCAGCAGTTGGGGACAGGGTTGGGATACTGAAGCTTTCTTT. Its translation: CASSWGQGWDTEAFF.